This T cell receptor beta chain was sequenced for a study of response to subunit inactivated influenza vaccine. TCRdb passed the RT-PCR reads through MiXCR, listing each CDR3 protein once. The data contain roughly 760,000 distinct CDR3 sequences, approximately 21% of them singletons. The germline CDR1 and CDR2 sequences are SGHTA and FQGNSA. Trimming removed 1 base at V and 5 bases at J, with 12 bases between. There are 14 residues in the CDR3. Only a few counts were recorded for this clonotype. No antigen is known for it. Study-wide results and caveats: Authors suggested seasonal influenza vaccinations each recruit few new T cells.

This sequence originates from a man aged 45 to 65 who received an inactivated influenza vaccine. The chain links TRBV7-2 to TRBJ2-7, with a weak D call TRBD2 (6 bases). The sample consisted of PBMCs from blood, taken about 5 days after vaccination. CDR3 nucleotides: TGTGCCAGCAGCTTAGTCGGGAGCGTCCACGAGCAGTACTTC. This gives the protein CASSLVGSVHEQYF.